This T cell receptor beta chain appears in the sequencing data of a study of control samples from healthy donors and cancer patients. This clone was recorded once. Profiled with immunoSEQ multiplex PCR; TCRdb holds only in-frame clones, not every one. In the table there are 95,000 to 150,000 clones, 80% to 90% of which are singletons. This clonotype was obtained from a man aged 50 to 60 in good health. The sequenced material came from blood.

The CDR3 bases are TGTGCCAGTAGTTCGGGAGGACAGAAATATAATTCACCCCTCCACTTT. Translation gives CASSSGGQKYNSPLHF. The chain joins TRBV19 to TRBJ1-6, with a tentative D call TRBD1 (6 bases). Trimming shortened V by 5 bases and J by 4 bases, and 15 bases separated the two germline ends. The CDR3 spans 16 residues. CDR1 LNHDA and CDR2 SQIVND come from the germline V gene (reference sequence).